This T cell receptor beta chain was identified during a study of T cell repertoires in cytomegalovirus infection. Study details: HLA-B-restricted CMV epitopes that are well studied, plus recently identified HLA-C-restricted ones, were used by the study.

TCRdb reprocessed the reads with MiXCR, giving one entry per CDR3 protein. The sample has a few hundred thousand distinct CDR3 sequences; roughly 46% are singletons. This CDR3 has 15 residues. Trimming shortened V by 0 bases and J by 0 bases, and 8 bases separated the two germline ends. Germline V gene data show CDR1 as SGHTA and CDR2 as FQGNSA. In its sample, this clonotype was seen a few times. Its antigen is not identified. The chain carries TRBV7-2 and TRBJ1-2, with D hard to call. This specimen was cultured PBMCs, taken from culture after CMV antigen stimulation. The sequence was obtained from a human donor in good health (CMV status not recorded). Some clones in this sample may be carry-over from other donors' samples. CDR3 region: CASSLARLANYGYTF. The CDR3 region has the DNA TGTGCCAGCAGCTTAGCACGACTAGCTAACTATGGCTACACCTTC.